The text below deals with one T cell receptor (beta chain). The antigen is undetermined. The sample is drawn from a study of somatic mutations in cytotoxic T cells in rheumatoid arthritis. Study as a whole: Patient blood (about 30 ml EDTA) was collected right after diagnosis, preceding any treatment. Flow sorting of some V beta antibody-stained T cells reached nearly 100% purity, with V beta1+ cells also TCRB-sequenced.

Each population, CD4+ and CD8+ cells, was isolated by positive magnetic bead selection and checked for purity by flow cytometry. Study findings and constraints: The largest CD8+ clone made up over 20% of CD8+ cells in about an eighth of the 65 patients.

Profiling relied on immunoSEQ multiplex PCR, and the TCRdb table lists in-frame clones only, not all of them. In the table there are around 13,000 clones, 75% to 80% of which are singletons. The receptor was derived from an adult with rheumatoid arthritis. Sequencing was done on a sample of CD8+ T cells sorted from blood.

CDR3 in amino acids: CASSLGGKESYEQYF. The DNA for the CDR3 is TGTGCCAGCAGTTTAGGCGGGAAGGAATCCTACGAGCAGTACTTC. The rearrangement joins TRBV27 to TRBJ2-7, with D perhaps matching TRBD2 (6 bases). Germline V gene lookup returns CDR1 MNHEY and CDR2 SMNVEV (reference sequence). This CDR3 has 15 amino acids. V was cut by 2 bases and J by 1 base, with 12 bases left in between.